This TCR beta chain was documented in a study of persistence of HIV-infected CD4 T cells. Comment on this clone: What it recognizes is unknown.

Stimulation used around 10 ug/mL lysate from CMV-infected fibroblasts. CD40L-negative CD69-negative CD45RO-high memory CD4+ T cells were sorted as populations depleted of antigen-responding cells. A roughly 20-hour stimulation of CD8-depleted PBMCs used anti-CD28/CD49d costimulation, CD40-blocking antibody and enfuvirtide. The immunoSEQ assay was version 4, run in survey mode. Template was genomic DNA at 10 ng/uL, with up to 1 ug used per sample. Assay: immunoSEQ multiplex PCR; the TCRdb copy retains only in-frame clones and omits some. The table shows more than 35,000 clones, with approximately 80% occurring only once. CDR1 and CDR2 (germline): LGHDT, YNNKEL (reference sequence). This CDR3 contains 16 residues. Trimming pared 2 bases from V and 8 bases from J, leaving 18 bases between.

The rearrangement uses TRBV3-1 (or the pseudogene TRBV3-2) and TRBJ1-4; no clear D. The sequence was collected from an adult man with HIV who was CMV-seropositive. Sample: CD4+ T cells sorted from PBMCs after approximately 20-hour stimulation, taken from a patient who received antiretroviral therapy. CDR3 DNA sequence: TGTGCCAGCAGCCAACCCCGGACGGCGGTGAAGGAAAAACTGTTTTTT. Residues: CASSQPRTAVKEKLFF.